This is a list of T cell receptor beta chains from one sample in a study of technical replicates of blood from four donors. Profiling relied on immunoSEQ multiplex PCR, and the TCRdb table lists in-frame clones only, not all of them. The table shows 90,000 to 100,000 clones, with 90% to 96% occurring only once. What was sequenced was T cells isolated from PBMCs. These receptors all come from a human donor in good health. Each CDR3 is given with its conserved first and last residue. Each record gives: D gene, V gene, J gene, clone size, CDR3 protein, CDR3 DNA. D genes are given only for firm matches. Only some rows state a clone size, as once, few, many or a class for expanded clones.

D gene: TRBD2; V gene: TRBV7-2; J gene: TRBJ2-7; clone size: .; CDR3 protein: CASSPGLAETYEQYF; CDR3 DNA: TGTGCCAGCAGCCCGGGACTAGCGGAGACCTACGAGCAGTACTTC
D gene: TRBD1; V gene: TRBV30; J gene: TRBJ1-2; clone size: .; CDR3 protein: CAWSVGNRGGGYTF; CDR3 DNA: TGTGCCTGGAGTGTGGGGAACAGGGGGGGTGGCTACACCTTC
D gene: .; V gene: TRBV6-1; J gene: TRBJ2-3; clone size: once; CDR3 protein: CASSEARGAADTQYF; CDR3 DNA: TGTGCCAGCAGTGAAGCTCGGGGGGCAGCCGATACGCAGTATTTT
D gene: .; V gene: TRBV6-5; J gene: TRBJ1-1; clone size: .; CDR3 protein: CASSSGANTEAFF; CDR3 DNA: TGTGCCAGCAGTTCGGGTGCGAACACTGAAGCTTTCTTT
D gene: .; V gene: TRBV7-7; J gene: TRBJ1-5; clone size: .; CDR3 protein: CARLREGYVQPQHF; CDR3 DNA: TGTGCTAGGCTCCGGGAGGGATACGTTCAGCCCCAGCATTTT
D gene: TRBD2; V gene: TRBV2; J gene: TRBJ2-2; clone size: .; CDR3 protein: CASSRLAGDTGELFF; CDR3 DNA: TGTGCCAGCAGTAGACTAGCGGGAGACACCGGGGAGCTGTTTTTT
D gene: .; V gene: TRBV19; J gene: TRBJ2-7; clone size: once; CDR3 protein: CASSIYRQAPYEQYF; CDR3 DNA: TGTGCCAGTAGTATATACAGACAGGCGCCCTACGAGCAGTACTTC
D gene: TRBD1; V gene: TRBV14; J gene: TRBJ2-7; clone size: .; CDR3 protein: CASSQGTASYEQYF; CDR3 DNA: TGTGCCAGCAGCCAGGGGACAGCCTCCTACGAGCAGTACTTC
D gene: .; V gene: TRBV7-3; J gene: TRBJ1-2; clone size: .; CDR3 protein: CASSLEGFYGYTF; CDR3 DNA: TGTGCCAGCAGCTTAGAGGGTTTCTATGGCTACACCTTC
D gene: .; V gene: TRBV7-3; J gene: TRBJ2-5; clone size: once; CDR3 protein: CASSLRGETQYF; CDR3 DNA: TGTGCCAGCAGCTTAAGAGGAGAGACCCAGTACTTC
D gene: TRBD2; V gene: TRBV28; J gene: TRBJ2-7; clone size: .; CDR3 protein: CAAIPVALAGVRSYEQYF; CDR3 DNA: TGTGCCGCCATCCCGGTAGCACTAGCGGGAGTAAGATCCTACGAGCAGTACTTC
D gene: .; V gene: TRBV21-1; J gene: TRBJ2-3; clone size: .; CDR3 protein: CASSTSRAGVTDTQYF; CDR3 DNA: TGTGCCAGCAGCACCTCCCGAGCGGGAGTTACAGATACGCAGTATTTT
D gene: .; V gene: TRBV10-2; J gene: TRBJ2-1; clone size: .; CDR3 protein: CASTRTPLGNEQFF; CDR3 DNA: TGCGCCAGCACCAGGACTCCCCTCGGGAATGAGCAGTTCTTC
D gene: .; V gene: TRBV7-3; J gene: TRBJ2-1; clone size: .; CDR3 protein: CASSPDSFAQFF; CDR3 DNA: TGTGCCAGCAGCCCGGACAGTTTTGCGCAGTTCTTC
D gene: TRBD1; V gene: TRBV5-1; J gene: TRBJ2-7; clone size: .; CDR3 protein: CASRPGTGVTYEQYF; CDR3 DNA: TGCGCCAGTCGGCCCGGGACAGGGGTCACCTACGAGCAGTACTTC
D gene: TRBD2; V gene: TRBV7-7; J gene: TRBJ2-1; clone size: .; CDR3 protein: CASSSSLAGPYNEQFF; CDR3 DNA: TGTGCCAGCAGCTCCTCCCTAGCGGGACCCTACAATGAGCAGTTCTTC
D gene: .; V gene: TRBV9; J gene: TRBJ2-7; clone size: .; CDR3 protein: CASSPWGYIHEQYF; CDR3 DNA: TGTGCCAGCAGCCCCTGGGGCTACATCCACGAGCAGTACTTC
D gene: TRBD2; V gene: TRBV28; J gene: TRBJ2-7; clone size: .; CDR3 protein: CASSFILLAGLPLEQYF; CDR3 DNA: TGTGCCAGCAGTTTCATCCTTCTAGCGGGCCTCCCGTTGGAGCAGTACTTC
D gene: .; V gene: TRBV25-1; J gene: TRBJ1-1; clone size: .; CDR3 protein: CASRETMNTEAFF; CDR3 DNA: TGTGCCAGCAGGGAGACGATGAACACTGAAGCTTTCTTT
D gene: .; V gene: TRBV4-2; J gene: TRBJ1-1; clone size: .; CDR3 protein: CASSQDYTGTEAFF; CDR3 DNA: TGTGCCAGCAGCCAAGATTATACGGGGACTGAAGCTTTCTTT
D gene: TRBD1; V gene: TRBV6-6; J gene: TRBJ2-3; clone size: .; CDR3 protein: CASSSGQGNTDTQYF; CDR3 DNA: TGTGCCAGCAGTTCGGGACAGGGTAACACAGATACGCAGTATTTT
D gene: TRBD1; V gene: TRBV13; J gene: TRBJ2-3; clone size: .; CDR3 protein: CASSPYTGGPSTDTQYF; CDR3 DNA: TGTGCCAGCAGCCCCTACACAGGGGGCCCTAGCACAGATACGCAGTATTTT
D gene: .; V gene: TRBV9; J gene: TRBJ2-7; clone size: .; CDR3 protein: CASSSWTVSEQYF; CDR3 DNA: TGTGCCAGCAGCTCCTGGACAGTATCCGAGCAGTACTTC